This T cell receptor (beta chain) was recovered during a study of shared clonotypes between healthy human individuals. Findings of the study overall: Owing to a small donor count, the genetic and exposure-history diversity represented was limited.

Comment on this clone: What it binds is unknown.

Caucasian adults living in Nashville, Tennessee, provided all samples. Deep-level assay runs were performed. The unsorted PBMC replicate PCRs were performed with 300 to 350 ng DNA, around 30,000 T cell genomes. Assay used: immunoSEQ multiplex PCR; TCRdb lists only in-frame clones, some missing. The profile shows about 500,000 clones, 60% to 80% of them singletons. Per the germline V gene, CDR1 is MDHEN and CDR2 is SYDVKM. The CDR3 consists of 14 residues. With V trimmed by 10 bases and J by 6 bases, 12 bases remained unmatched. Sequenced input: PBMCs. V usage is TRBV28 and J usage is TRBJ1-5; 7 bases line up with TRBD1. The TCR comes from a woman aged 40 to 50 in good health. Some clones in this sample may be carry-over from other donors' samples. CDR3 loop: CATNPPGQLQPQHF. CDR3 coding DNA: TGTGCCACCAACCCTCCGGGACAGCTTCAGCCCCAGCATTTT.